The rows below give T cell receptor beta chains drawn from one sample of a study of regulatory T cells in long-lasting Graves disease. TCRdb ran MiXCR on the multiplex PCR reads and lists one entry per CDR3 protein. The table has 380,000 or so distinct CDR3 sequences, under 20% seen once. This same sample was also part of a study on T cells in Graves' hyperthyroidism and ophthalmopathy.

The sample consisted of peripheral blood mononuclear cells (PBMCs), taken at new diagnosis, from a patient treated with antithyroid drugs. The receptors shown here come from a young woman with Graves disease. Both conserved end residues are part of each CDR3. The D gene is left open where the match is weak. Size is stated for part of the rows, as once, few or many counts, or as a class when the clone is expanded.

TRBV20-1	TRBJ2-3	many	NA	CSADQSASTDTQYF	TGCAGTGCTGACCAGTCGGCTAGCACAGATACGCAGTATTTT
TRBV2	TRBJ1-5	many	TRBD1	CASSGQGGNQPQHF	TGTGCCAGCAGTGGACAGGGGGGCAATCAGCCCCAGCATTTT
TRBV27	TRBJ2-7	many	TRBD2	CASSDSGGPTYEQYF	TGTGCCAGCAGTGATAGCGGGGGACCTACCTACGAGCAGTACTTC
TRBV20-1	TRBJ2-7	NA	TRBD2	CSAPGLAPYEQYF	TGCAGTGCTCCGGGACTAGCGCCCTACGAGCAGTACTTC
TRBV12-3/TRBV12-4	TRBJ2-7	many	NA	CASSLGVLYEQYF	TGTGCCAGCAGTTTAGGGGTCCTCTACGAGCAGTACTTC
TRBV6-2/TRBV6-3	TRBJ2-7	many	TRBD1	CASSYSRDSYEQYF	TGTGCCAGCAGTTACTCCCGGGACAGCTACGAGCAGTACTTC
TRBV9	TRBJ2-1	many	TRBD2	CASSVGPGGEQFF	TGTGCCAGCAGCGTAGGACCGGGAGGGGAGCAGTTCTTC
TRBV2	TRBJ2-5	NA	TRBD1	CASRADRGLETQYF	TGTGCCAGCAGGGCGGACAGGGGGCTTGAGACCCAGTACTTC
TRBV4-2	TRBJ2-4	NA	TRBD2	CASSQLAGGPNIQYF	TGTGCCAGCAGCCAACTAGCGGGAGGGCCCAACATTCAGTACTTC
TRBV5-1	TRBJ2-7	many	NA	CASSLEGGLTYEQYF	TGCGCCAGCAGCTTGGAAGGAGGGCTCACCTACGAGCAGTACTTC
TRBV2	TRBJ1-1	many	NA	CASNRQSGTEAFF	TGTGCCAGCAATCGACAGAGCGGCACTGAAGCTTTCTTT
TRBV7-6	TRBJ2-7	many	NA	CASSPLAGRHEQYF	TGTGCCAGCAGTCCCCTGGCGGGACGCCACGAGCAGTACTTC
TRBV11-1	TRBJ2-7	many	NA	CASSGRWGSHEQYF	TGTGCCAGCAGCGGGCGCTGGGGGAGCCACGAGCAGTACTTC
TRBV12-3/TRBV12-4	TRBJ1-2	many	NA	CASSVDLRGGRGGGYTF	TGTGCCAGCAGTGTTGATCTAAGGGGGGGAAGGGGTGGCGGCTACACCTTC
TRBV20-1	TRBJ2-2	NA	TRBD1	CSARGDRATGELFF	TGCAGTGCTAGGGGGGACAGGGCGACCGGGGAGCTGTTTTTT
TRBV3-1	TRBJ2-1	NA	TRBD2	CASSQAGLGGNEQFF	TGTGCCAGCAGCCAAGCCGGACTAGGAGGCAATGAGCAGTTCTTC
TRBV15	TRBJ2-3	NA	TRBD2	CATSNGLAGPSDTQYF	TGTGCCACCAGCAATGGACTAGCGGGGCCTTCAGATACGCAGTATTTT
TRBV5-5	TRBJ1-1	many	NA	CASNSRVTTEAFF	TGTGCCAGCAATAGCAGGGTAACCACTGAAGCTTTCTTT
TRBV28	TRBJ2-7	many	TRBD1	CASSLDRANEQYF	TGTGCCAGCAGTCTGGACAGGGCTAACGAGCAGTACTTC
TRBV29-1	TRBJ2-2	few	NA	CSAGTAITGELFF	TGCAGCGCCGGGACGGCGATCACCGGGGAGCTGTTTTTT
TRBV6-1	TRBJ2-3	NA	NA	CASSEVAVRDTQYF	TGTGCCAGCAGTGAAGTAGCCGTTAGAGATACGCAGTATTTT
TRBV20-1	TRBJ2-3	many	NA	CSARKGIGTDTQYF	TGCAGTGCGCGTAAGGGCATAGGCACAGATACGCAGTATTTT
TRBV6-2/TRBV6-3	TRBJ2-3	many	NA	CASSSDRLTDTQYF	TGTGCCAGCAGTTCCGACAGGCTCACAGATACGCAGTATTTT
TRBV28	TRBJ1-5	few	NA	CATLSGTQPQHF	TGTGCCACGCTCTCTGGGACTCAGCCCCAGCATTTT
TRBV7-6	TRBJ2-1	many	TRBD2	CASSLAGDSYNEQFF	TGTGCCAGCAGTTTAGCGGGAGACTCCTACAATGAGCAGTTCTTC
TRBV10-3	TRBJ1-5	NA	NA	CATTPDDYSNQPQHF	TGTGCCACCACCCCGGACGATTATAGCAATCAGCCCCAGCATTTT
TRBV12-3/TRBV12-4	TRBJ2-1	NA	TRBD2	CASSFRASGRYNEQFF	TGTGCCAGCAGCTTCCGCGCTAGCGGGAGGTACAATGAGCAGTTCTTC
TRBV10-1	TRBJ2-3	many	TRBD2	CASSEGSGITDTQYF	TGCGCCAGCAGTGAGGGCAGCGGGATTACAGATACGCAGTATTTT
TRBV20-1	TRBJ2-5	many	TRBD1	CSARDLSGGRRQETQYF	TGCAGTGCTAGAGATCTTTCAGGGGGCAGAAGGCAAGAGACCCAGTACTTC
TRBV11-2	TRBJ2-7	many	TRBD1	CASRDRGLEQYF	TGTGCCAGCAGGGATAGGGGGCTTGAGCAGTACTTC
TRBV6-2/TRBV6-3	TRBJ2-7	many	TRBD2	CASSYSGTSGSPYEQYF	TGTGCCAGCAGTTACTCCGGGACTAGCGGGAGTCCCTACGAGCAGTACTTC
TRBV24-1	TRBJ1-1	few	NA	CATRRGSGTEAFF	TGTGCCACCCGACGGGGGTCGGGCACTGAAGCTTTCTTT
TRBV19	TRBJ2-1	NA	TRBD2	CASTAAGEFNEQFF	TGTGCCAGTACTGCAGCGGGAGAGTTCAATGAGCAGTTCTTC
TRBV6-5	TRBJ2-2	NA	NA	CASSYPIGEWVGELFF	TGTGCCAGCAGTTACCCGATCGGGGAGTGGGTCGGGGAGCTGTTTTTT
TRBV20-1	TRBJ1-2	NA	NA	CSARLRQTYRHGYTF	TGCAGTGCTAGATTGAGGCAGACCTATCGCCATGGCTACACCTTC
TRBV9	TRBJ2-7	many	TRBD2	CASSVALTSGRNEQYF	TGTGCCAGCAGCGTAGCCCTCACTAGCGGGAGAAACGAGCAGTACTTC
TRBV6-2/TRBV6-3	TRBJ2-5	few	TRBD2	CASSWTSGPRETQYF	TGTGCCAGCAGTTGGACTAGCGGGCCACGGGAGACCCAGTACTTC
TRBV28	TRBJ2-7	NA	NA	CASRSGVHEQYF	TGTGCCAGCAGATCAGGGGTACACGAGCAGTACTTC
TRBV6-4	TRBJ2-2	NA	TRBD1	CASSRGQGNTGELFF	TGTGCCAGCAGTCGGGGACAGGGGAACACCGGGGAGCTGTTTTTT
TRBV7-9	TRBJ1-1	many	TRBD1	CASSSDRESWTEAFF	TGTGCCAGCAGCAGTGACAGGGAGAGTTGGACTGAAGCTTTCTTT
TRBV6-1	TRBJ1-2	NA	NA	CASSSTTAYGYTF	TGTGCCAGCAGTAGTACGACAGCATATGGCTACACCTTC
TRBV5-1	TRBJ1-1	many	TRBD1	CASSLTGAESEAFF	TGCGCCAGCAGCCTGACAGGGGCGGAATCTGAAGCTTTCTTT
TRBV7-9	TRBJ2-1	few	TRBD1	CASSSGTGNNEQFF	TGTGCCAGCAGCTCCGGGACAGGAAACAATGAGCAGTTCTTC